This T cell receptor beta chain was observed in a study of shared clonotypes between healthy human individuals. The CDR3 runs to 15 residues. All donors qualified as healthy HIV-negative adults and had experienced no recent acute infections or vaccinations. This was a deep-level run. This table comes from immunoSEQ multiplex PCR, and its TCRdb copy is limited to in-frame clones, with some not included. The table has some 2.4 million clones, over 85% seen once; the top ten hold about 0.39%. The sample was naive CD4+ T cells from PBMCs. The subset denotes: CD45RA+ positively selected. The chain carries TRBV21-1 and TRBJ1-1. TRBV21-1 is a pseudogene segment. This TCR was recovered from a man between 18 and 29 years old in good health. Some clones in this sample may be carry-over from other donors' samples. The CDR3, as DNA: TGTGCCAGCAGCAAGGGGAAGGGACTGACCGTTGAAGCTTTCTTT. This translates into CASSKGKGLTVEAFF.